This T cell receptor beta chain emerged from a study of OX40 agonist ivuxolimab in advanced cancers. For the study at large: It was permissible to have had prior anti-PD-1, anti-PD-L1 or anti-CTLA-4 therapy, and around 41% had some. Notes on the study in general: Researchers report that CD8+ T cells had, on average, more expanded clones than CD4+.

CDR1 MNHNS and CDR2 SASEGT come from the germline V gene. V lost 8 bases and J 2 bases, leaving 10 bases between the germline ends. This CDR3 spans 12 amino acids. Of note for this clone: Its specificity is not known.

This table comes from immunoSEQ multiplex PCR, and its TCRdb copy is limited to in-frame clones, with some not included. The table lists approximately 5,500 clones, around 64% of them singletons. Autoimmune disease history or systemic immunosuppression was exclusionary. The origin of this receptor is an adult with an advanced solid tumor such as melanoma, head and neck, liver or kidney cancer. This chain links TRBV6-1 with TRBJ2-7, with a weak D call TRBD2 (5 bases). The sequencing here drew on CD4+ or CD8+ T cells sorted from blood, taken in a trial of the OX40 agonist ivuxolimab. The CDR3 sequence is CASEAGPYEQYF. CDR3 nucleotides: TGTGCCAGCGAGGCGGGTCCCTACGAGCAGTACTTC.